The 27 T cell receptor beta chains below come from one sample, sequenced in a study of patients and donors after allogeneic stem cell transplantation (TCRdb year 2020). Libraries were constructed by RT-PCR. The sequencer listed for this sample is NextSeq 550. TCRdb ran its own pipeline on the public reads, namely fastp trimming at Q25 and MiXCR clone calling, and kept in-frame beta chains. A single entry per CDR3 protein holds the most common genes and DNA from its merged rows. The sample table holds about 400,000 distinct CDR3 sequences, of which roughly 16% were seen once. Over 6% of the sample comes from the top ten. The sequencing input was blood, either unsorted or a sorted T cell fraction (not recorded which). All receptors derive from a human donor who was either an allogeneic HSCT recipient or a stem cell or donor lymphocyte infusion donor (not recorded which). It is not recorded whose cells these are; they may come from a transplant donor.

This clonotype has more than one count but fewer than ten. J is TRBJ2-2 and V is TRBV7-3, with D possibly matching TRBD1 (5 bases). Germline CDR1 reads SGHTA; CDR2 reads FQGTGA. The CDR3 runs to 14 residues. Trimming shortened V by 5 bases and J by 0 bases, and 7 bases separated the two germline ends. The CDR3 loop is CASSRQPNTGELFF. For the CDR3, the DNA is TGTGCCAGCAGCCGACAGCCGAACACCGGGGAGCTGTTTTTT.

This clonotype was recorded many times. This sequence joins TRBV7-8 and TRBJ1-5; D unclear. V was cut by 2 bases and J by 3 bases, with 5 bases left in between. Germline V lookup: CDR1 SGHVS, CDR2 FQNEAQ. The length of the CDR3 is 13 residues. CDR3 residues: CASSLQNNQPQHF. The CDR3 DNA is TGTGCCAGCAGCTTACAGAACAATCAGCCCCAGCATTTT.

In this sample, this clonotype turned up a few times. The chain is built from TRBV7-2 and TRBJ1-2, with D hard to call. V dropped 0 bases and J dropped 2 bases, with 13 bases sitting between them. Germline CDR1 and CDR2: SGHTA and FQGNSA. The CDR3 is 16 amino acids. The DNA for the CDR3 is TGTGCCAGCAGCTTAGCTTCGGCAGCTTGGAACTATGGCTACACCTTC. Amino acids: CASSLASAAWNYGYTF.

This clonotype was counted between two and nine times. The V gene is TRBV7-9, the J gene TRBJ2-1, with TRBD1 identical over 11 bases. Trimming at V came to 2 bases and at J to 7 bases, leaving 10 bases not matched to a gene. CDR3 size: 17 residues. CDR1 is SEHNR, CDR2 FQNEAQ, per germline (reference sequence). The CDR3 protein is CASSLYRGTGGVNEQFF. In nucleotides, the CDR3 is TGTGCCAGCAGCTTATACCGCGGGACAGGGGGTGTTAATGAGCAGTTCTTC.

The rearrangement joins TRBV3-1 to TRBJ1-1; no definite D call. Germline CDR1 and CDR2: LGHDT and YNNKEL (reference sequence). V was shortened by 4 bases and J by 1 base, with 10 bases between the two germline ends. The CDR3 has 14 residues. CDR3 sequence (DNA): TGTGCCAGCAGCCCCCTCTCCGGGAACACTGAAGCTTTCTTT. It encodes CASSPLSGNTEAFF. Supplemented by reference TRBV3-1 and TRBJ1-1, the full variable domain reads DTAVSQTPKYLVTQMGNDKSIKCEQNLGHDTMYWYKQDSKKFLKIMFSYNNKELIINETVPNRFSPKSPDKAHLNLHINSLELGDSAVYFCASSPLSGNTEAFFGQGTRLTVV.

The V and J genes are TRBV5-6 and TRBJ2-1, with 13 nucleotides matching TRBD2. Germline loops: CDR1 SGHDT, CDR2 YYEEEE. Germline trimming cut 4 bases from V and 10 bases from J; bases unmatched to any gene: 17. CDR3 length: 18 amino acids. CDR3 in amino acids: CASSKKEKLAGGPKEQFF. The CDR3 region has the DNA TGTGCCAGCAGCAAAAAAGAAAAACTAGCGGGGGGGCCGAAAGAGCAGTTCTTC.

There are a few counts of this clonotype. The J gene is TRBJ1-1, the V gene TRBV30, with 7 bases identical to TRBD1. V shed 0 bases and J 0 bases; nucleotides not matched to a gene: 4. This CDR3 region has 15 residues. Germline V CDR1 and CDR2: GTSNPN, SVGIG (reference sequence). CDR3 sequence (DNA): TGTGCCTGGAGTGTAAACAGGGGCATGAACACTGAAGCTTTCTTT. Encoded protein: CAWSVNRGMNTEAFF. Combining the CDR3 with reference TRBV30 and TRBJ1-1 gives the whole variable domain SQTIHQWPATLVQPVGSPLSLECTVEGTSNPNLYWYRQAAGRGLQLLFYSVGIGQISSEVPQNLSASRPQDRQFILSSKKLLLSDSGFYLCAWSVNRGMNTEAFFGQGTRLTVV.

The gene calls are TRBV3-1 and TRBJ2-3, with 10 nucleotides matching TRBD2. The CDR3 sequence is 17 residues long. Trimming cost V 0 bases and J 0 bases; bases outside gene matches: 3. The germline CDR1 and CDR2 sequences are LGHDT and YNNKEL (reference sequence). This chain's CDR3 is CASSQDTSGESTDTQYF. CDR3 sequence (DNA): TGTGCCAGCAGCCAAGATACTAGCGGGGAGAGCACAGATACGCAGTATTTT.

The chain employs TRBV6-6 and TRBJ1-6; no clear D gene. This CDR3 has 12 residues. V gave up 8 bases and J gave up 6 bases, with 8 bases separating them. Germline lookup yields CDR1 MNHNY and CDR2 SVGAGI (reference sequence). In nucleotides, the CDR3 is TGTGCCAGCGGCCCCCCTAATTCACCCCTCCACTTT. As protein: CASGPPNSPLHF.

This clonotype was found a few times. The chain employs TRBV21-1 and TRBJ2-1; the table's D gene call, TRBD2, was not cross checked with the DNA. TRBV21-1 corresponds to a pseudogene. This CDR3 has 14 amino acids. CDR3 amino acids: CASSPSGDSNEQFF. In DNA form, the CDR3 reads TGTGCCAGCAGCCCTAGTGGAGATTCCAATGAGCAGTTCTTC.

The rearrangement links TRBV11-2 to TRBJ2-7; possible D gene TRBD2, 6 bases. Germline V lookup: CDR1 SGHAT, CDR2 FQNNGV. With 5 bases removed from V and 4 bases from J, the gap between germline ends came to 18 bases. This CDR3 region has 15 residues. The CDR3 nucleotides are TGTGCCAGCAGCGACGGGCCCCTCCGGGAGTACGAGCAGTACTTC. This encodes CASSDGPLREYEQYF. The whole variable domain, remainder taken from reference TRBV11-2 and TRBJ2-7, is EAGVAQSPRYKIIEKRQSVAFWCNPISGHATLYWYQQILGQGPKLLIQFQNNGVVDDSQLPKDRFSAERLKGVDSTLKIQPAKLEDSAVYLCASSDGPLREYEQYFGPGTRLTVT.

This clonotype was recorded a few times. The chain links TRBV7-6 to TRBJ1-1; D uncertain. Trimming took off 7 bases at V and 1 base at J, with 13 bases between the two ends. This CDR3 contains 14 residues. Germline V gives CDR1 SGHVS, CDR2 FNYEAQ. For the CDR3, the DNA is TGTGCCAGCACACCTTGGGAGGGGAACACTGAAGCTTTCTTT. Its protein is CASTPWEGNTEAFF.

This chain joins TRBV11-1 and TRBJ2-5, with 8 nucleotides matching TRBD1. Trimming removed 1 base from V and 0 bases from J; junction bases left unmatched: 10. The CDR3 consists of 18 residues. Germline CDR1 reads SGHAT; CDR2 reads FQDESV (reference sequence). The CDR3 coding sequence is TGTGCCAGCAGCTTAGGCGCCTCCGGACAGGGATACCAAGAGACCCAGTACTTC. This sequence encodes CASSLGASGQGYQETQYF.

The CDR3 protein is CSASGGEQYF. The CDR3 DNA reads TGCAGTGCTAGTGGGGGGGAGCAGTACTTC. This chain joins TRBV20-1 and TRBJ2-7, with a weak D call TRBD2 (6 bases). The CDR3 contains 10 residues. Trimming pared 3 bases from V and 7 bases from J, leaving 7 bases between. Germline V gene sequence: CDR1 DFQATT, CDR2 SNEGSKA (reference sequence).

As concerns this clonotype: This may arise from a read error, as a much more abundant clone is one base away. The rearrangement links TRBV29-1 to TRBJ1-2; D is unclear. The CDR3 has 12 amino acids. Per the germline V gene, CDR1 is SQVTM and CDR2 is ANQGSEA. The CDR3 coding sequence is TGCTGCGTTTCTGACGGAAGCTATGGCTACACCTTC. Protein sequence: CCVSDGSYGYTF. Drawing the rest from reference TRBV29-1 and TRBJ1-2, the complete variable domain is SAVISQKPSRDICQRGTSLTIQCQVDSQVTMMFWYRQQPGQSLTLIATANQGSEATYESGFVIDKFPISRPNLTFSTLTVSNMSPEDSSIYLCCVSDGSYGYTFGSGTRLTVV.

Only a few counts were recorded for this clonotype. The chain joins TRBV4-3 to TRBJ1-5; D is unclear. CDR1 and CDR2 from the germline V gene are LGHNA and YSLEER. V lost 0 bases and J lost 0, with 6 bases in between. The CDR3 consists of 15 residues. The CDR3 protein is CASSQEPGSNQPQHF. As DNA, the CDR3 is TGCGCCAGCAGCCAAGAGCCGGGTAGCAATCAGCCCCAGCATTTT.

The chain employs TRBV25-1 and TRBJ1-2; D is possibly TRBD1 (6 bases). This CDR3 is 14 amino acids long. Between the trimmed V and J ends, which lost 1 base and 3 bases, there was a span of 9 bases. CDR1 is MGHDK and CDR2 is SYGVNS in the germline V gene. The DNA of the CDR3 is TGTGCCAGCAGTGAATCCTACAGGGACTATGGCTACACCTTC. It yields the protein CASSESYRDYGYTF.

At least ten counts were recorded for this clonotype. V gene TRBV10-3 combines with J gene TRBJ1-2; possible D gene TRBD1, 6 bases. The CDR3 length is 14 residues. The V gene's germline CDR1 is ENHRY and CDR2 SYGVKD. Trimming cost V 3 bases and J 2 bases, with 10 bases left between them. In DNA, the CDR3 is TGTGCCATCAGTGATCCAGGGGAGAACTATGGCTACACCTTC. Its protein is CAISDPGENYGYTF.

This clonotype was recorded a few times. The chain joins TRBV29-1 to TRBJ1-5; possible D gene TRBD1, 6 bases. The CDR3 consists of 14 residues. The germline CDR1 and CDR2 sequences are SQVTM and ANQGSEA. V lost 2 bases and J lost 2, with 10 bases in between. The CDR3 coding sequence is TGCAGCGTTGAAACAGGGAGTGGCAATCAGCCCCAGCATTTT. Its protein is CSVETGSGNQPQHF.

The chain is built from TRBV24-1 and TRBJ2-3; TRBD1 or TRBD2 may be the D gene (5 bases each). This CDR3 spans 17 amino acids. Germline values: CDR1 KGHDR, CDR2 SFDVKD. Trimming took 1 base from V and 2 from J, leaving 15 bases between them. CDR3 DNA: TGTGCCACCAGTGATTTCTTCGGGACGGAAGACACAGATACGCAGTATTTT. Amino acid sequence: CATSDFFGTEDTDTQYF.

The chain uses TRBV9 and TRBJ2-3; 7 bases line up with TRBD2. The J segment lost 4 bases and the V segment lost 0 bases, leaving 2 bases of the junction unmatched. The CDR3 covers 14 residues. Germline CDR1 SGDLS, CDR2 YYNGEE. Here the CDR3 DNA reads TGTGCCAGCAGCGTAGTTGGGGGGGCAGATACGCAGTATTTT. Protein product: CASSVVGGADTQYF.

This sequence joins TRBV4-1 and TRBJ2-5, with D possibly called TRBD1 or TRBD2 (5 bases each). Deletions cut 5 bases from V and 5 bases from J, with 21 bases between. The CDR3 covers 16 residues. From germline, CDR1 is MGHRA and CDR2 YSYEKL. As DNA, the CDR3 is TGCGCCAGCAGCTTTTTCCGGGGCCCCTTCGGGGAGACCCAGTACTTC. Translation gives CASSFFRGPFGETQYF.

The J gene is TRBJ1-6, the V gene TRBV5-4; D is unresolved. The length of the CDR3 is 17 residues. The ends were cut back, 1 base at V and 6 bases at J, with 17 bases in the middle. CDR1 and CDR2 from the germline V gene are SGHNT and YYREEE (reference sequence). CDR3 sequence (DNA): TGTGCCAGCAGCTTGCATCGGTCGATCGGCGCTAATTCACCCCTCCACTTT. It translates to CASSLHRSIGANSPLHF.

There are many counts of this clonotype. CDR3 DNA: TGCGCCAGCAGCCCCCGAGAAAGGGCGGGCACTGAAGCTTTCTTT. Amino acids: CASSPRERAGTEAFF. The chain links TRBV5-1 to TRBJ1-1; D unresolved. The CDR3 consists of 15 residues. V was cut by 4 bases and J by 4 bases, with 17 bases left in between. Germline V gene data show CDR1 as SGHRS and CDR2 as YFSETQ.

The CDR3 reads CASSLAAQGASEQYF. The CDR3 nucleotides are TGTGCCAGCAGCTTAGCGGCACAGGGGGCTAGTGAGCAGTACTTC. J is TRBJ2-7 and V is TRBV7-8; 9 nucleotides match TRBD1. This CDR3 region has 15 residues. Germline loops: CDR1 SGHVS, CDR2 FQNEAQ. Unmatched junction bases numbered 7, after V lost 0 bases and J lost 7 bases.

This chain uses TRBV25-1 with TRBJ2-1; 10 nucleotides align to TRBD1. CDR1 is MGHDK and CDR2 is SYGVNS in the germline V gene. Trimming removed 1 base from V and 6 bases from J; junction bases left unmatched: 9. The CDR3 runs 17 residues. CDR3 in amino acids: CASSESTPGQGFNEQFF. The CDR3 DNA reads TGTGCCAGCAGTGAATCTACTCCGGGACAGGGGTTCAATGAGCAGTTCTTC.

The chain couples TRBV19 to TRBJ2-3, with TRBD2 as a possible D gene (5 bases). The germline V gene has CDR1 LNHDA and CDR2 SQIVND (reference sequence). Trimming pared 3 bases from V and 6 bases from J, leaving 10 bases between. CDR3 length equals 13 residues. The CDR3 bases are TGTGCCAGTAGTATGGGCCGAGGGGATACGCAGTATTTT. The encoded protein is CASSMGRGDTQYF. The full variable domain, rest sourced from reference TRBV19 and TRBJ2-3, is DGGITQSPKYLFRKEGQNVTLSCEQNLNHDAMYWYRQDPGQGLRLIYYSQIVNDFQKGDIAEGYSVSREKKESFPLTVTSAQKNPTAFYLCASSMGRGDTQYFGPGTRLTVL.